A single sample is the source of the 8 T cell receptor beta chains below, sequenced in a study of molecular identifiers for immune sequencing clone quantification. Each CDR3 protein is one row after TCRdb ran MiXCR on the PCR reads. The sample holds under 600,000 distinct CDR3 sequences, roughly 26% seen once. The material sequenced was naive CD8+ T cells from blood, with Jurkat cell RNA spiked in. Subset indicated: FACS-sorted CD8+CD4-CCR7+CD45RA+ naive T cells. The receptor set was obtained from a human donor in good health. Some libraries in this study had Jurkat cell RNA spiked in.

The chain has TRBV7-9 and TRBJ1-6; D perhaps matches TRBD1 (5 bases). Germline V lookup: CDR1 SEHNR, CDR2 FQNEAQ (reference sequence). The CDR3 has 16 residues. V lost 5 bases and J lost 3, with 14 bases in between. The CDR3 loop is CASSIDSGGYNSPLHF. CDR3 DNA sequence: TGTGCCAGCAGCATCGACAGTGGAGGCTATAATTCACCCCTCCACTTT.

This sequence joins TRBV12-3 or TRBV12-4 and TRBJ2-1; the D gene is possibly TRBD2 (7 bases). V shed 3 bases and J shed 2 bases, with 11 bases lying between them. The CDR3 runs 15 residues. Here the CDR3 reads CASSLRGGAYNEQFF. In DNA form, the CDR3 reads TGTGCCAGCAGTTTGAGGGGGGGTGCCTACAATGAGCAGTTCTTC.

V usage is TRBV21-1 and J usage is TRBJ2-1. TRBV21-1 is listed as a pseudogene. This CDR3 spans 12 amino acids. CDR3 loop: CASSPLTREQFF. CDR3 coding DNA: TGTGCCAGCAGCCCACTTACGCGTGAGCAGTTCTTC.

This clonotype was observed a handful of times. The V call is TRBV6-1, the J call TRBJ1-1; D not certain. Trimming shortened V by 2 bases and J by 1 base, and 11 bases separated the two germline ends. The CDR3 covers 15 residues. Germline V gives CDR1 MNHNS, CDR2 SASEGT. The CDR3 sequence is CASSESFGENTEAFF. The CDR3 nucleotides are TGTGCCAGCAGTGAATCCTTTGGGGAGAACACTGAAGCTTTCTTT.

This chain connects TRBV4-1 to TRBJ1-1; D is unclear. The CDR3 covers 16 residues. V dropped 2 bases and J dropped 0 bases, with 13 bases sitting between them. The germline gives CDR1 MGHRA, CDR2 YSYEKL. The CDR3 coding sequence is TGCGCCAGCAGCCAACAGATGGCTGACCTGAACACTGAAGCTTTCTTT. This sequence encodes CASSQQMADLNTEAFF.

A few counts support this clonotype. The J gene is TRBJ2-7, the V gene TRBV20-1, with D perhaps TRBD2 (5 bases). V was pared by 7 bases and J by 2 bases, with 15 bases between. The CDR3 totals 13 residues. Looked up from germline, CDR1 is DFQATT and CDR2 is SNEGSKA (reference sequence). Here the CDR3 DNA reads TGCAGTGTTTGGGAGCAGGAGGCCTACGAGCAGTACTTC. It is translated as CSVWEQEAYEQYF.

The chain joins TRBV28 to TRBJ1-5, with D unclear. CDR1 MDHEN and CDR2 SYDVKM come from the germline V gene. This CDR3 is 20 amino acids long. V gave up 3 bases and J gave up 3 bases, with 27 bases separating them. CDR3 residues: CASSFPPTTQPLPFNQPQHF. CDR3 sequence (DNA): TGTGCCAGCAGTTTCCCACCGACTACCCAGCCCCTTCCCTTCAATCAGCCCCAGCATTTT. Full variable domain (remainder filled in from reference TRBV28 and TRBJ1-5): DVKVTQSSRYLVKRTGEKVFLECVQDMDHENMFWYRQDPGLGLRLIYFSYDVKMKEKGDIPEGYSVSREKKERFSLILESASTNQTSMYLCASSFPPTTQPLPFNQPQHFGDGTRLSIL.

The gene calls are TRBV7-7 and TRBJ1-1, with 8 positions matching TRBD1. CDR3 size: 15 residues. The germline V gene encodes CDR1 SSHAT and CDR2 FNYEAQ (reference sequence). Trimming removed 6 bases from V and 2 bases from J; junction bases left unmatched: 8. This CDR3 reads CASRRPDRGNTEAFF. In DNA, the CDR3 is TGTGCCAGCAGACGACCCGACAGGGGAAACACTGAAGCTTTCTTT.